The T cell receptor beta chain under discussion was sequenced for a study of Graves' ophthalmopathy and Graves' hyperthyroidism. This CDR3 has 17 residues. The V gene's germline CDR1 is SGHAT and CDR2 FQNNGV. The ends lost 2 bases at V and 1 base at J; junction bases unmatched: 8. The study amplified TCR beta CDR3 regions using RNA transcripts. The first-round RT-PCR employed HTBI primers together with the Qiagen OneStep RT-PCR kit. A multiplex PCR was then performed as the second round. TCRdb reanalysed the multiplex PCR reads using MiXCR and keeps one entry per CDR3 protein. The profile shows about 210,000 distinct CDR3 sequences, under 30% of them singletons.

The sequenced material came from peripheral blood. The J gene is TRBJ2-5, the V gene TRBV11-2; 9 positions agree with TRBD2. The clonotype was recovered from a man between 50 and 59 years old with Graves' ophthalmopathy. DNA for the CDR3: TGTGCCAGCAGCTTACTTAGCGGGGGCATTCTCCAAGAGACCCAGTACTTC. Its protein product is CASSLLSGGILQETQYF. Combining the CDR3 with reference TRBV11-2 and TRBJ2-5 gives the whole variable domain EAGVAQSPRYKIIEKRQSVAFWCNPISGHATLYWYQQILGQGPKLLIQFQNNGVVDDSQLPKDRFSAERLKGVDSTLKIQPAKLEDSAVYLCASSLLSGGILQETQYFGPGTRLLVL.